This T cell receptor (beta chain) was sequenced for a study of T cells in Graves' hyperthyroidism and ophthalmopathy. As regards this clonotype: The germline gene is not matched at one end of the junction; a read error may be the cause.

TCR beta CDR3 sequences were amplified from RNA transcripts. The HTBI primer set drove a first-round RT-PCR of the TCR CDR3. A single record per CDR3 protein comes from TCRdb applying MiXCR to the multiplex PCR reads. The table lists 500,000 or so distinct CDR3 sequences, about 15% of them singletons. The clonotype originates from a woman aged 18-29 years with Graves' ophthalmopathy. The sample taken for sequencing was blood.

The CDR3 spells CASSPAGVRDEQFF. DNA of the CDR3: TGTGCTAGCAGCCCAGCGGGAGTACGGGATGAGCAGTTCTTC. The chain uses TRBV7-7 and TRBJ2-1; TRBD2 agrees at 8 bases. Germline CDR1 and CDR2: SSHAT and FNYEAQ (reference sequence). This CDR3 spans 14 amino acids.